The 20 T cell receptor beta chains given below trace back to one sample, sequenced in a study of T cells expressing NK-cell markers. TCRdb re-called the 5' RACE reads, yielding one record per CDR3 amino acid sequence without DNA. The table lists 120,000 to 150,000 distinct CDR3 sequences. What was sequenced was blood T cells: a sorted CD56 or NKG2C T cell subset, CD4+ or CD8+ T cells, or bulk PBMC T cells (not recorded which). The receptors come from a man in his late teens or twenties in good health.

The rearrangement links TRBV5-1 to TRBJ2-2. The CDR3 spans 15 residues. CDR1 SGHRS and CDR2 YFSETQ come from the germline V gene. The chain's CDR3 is CASSLVAGDTGELFF. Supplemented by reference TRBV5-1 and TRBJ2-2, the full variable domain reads KAGVTQTPRYLIKTRGQQVTLSCSPISGHRSVSWYQQTPGQGLQFLFEYFSETQRNKGNFPGRFSGRQFSNSRSEMNVSTLELGDSALYLCASSLVAGDTGELFFGEGSRLTVL.

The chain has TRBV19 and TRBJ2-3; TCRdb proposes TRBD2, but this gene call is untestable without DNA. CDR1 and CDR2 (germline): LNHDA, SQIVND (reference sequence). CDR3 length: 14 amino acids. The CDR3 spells CASRFGGRADTQYF.

CDR3 region: CASSLSGDTYNEQFF. The chain carries TRBV4-2 and TRBJ2-1; checking the TCRdb D call of TRBD2 is not possible without DNA. This CDR3 comprises 15 residues. The germline gives CDR1 LGHNA, CDR2 YNFKEQ.

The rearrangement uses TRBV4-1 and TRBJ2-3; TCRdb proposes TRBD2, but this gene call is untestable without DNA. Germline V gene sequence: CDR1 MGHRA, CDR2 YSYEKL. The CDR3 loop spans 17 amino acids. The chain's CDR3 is CASSPTPGLAGRDTQYF.

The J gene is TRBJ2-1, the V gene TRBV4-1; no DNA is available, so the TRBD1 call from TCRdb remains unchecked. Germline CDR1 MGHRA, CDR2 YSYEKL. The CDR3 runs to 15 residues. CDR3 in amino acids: CASSQGDRGPDEQFF.

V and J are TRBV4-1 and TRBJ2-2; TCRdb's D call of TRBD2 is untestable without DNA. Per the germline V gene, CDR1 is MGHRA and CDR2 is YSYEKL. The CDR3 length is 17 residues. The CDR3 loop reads CASSQDTAGGLTGELFF.

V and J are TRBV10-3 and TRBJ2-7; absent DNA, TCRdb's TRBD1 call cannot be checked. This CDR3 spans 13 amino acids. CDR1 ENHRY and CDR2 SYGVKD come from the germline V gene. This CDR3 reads CAISAGPSYEQYF.

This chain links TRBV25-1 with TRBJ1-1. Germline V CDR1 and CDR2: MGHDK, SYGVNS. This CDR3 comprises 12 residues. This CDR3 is CASSTFGTEAFF.

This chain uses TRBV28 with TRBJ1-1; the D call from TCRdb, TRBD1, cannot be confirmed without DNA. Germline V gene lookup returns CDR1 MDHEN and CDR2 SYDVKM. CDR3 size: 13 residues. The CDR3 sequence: CASSHRGNTEAFF.

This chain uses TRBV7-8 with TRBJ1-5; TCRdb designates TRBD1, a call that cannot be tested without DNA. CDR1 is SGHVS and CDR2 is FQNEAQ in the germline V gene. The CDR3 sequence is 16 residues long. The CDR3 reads CASSLESRTEDQPQHF. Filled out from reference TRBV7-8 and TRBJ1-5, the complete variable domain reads GAGVSQSPRYKVAKRGQDVALRCDPISGHVSLFWYQQALGQGPEFLTYFQNEAQLDKSGLPSDRFFAERPEGSVSTLKIQRTQQEDSAVYLCASSLESRTEDQPQHFGDGTRLSIL.

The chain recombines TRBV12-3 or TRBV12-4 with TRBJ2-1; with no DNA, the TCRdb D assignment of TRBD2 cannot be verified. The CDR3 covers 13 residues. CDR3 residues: CASSLVRREKRFF.

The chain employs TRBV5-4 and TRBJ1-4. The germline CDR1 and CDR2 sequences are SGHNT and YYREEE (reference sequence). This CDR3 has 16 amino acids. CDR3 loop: CASSPTAGGGNEKLFF.

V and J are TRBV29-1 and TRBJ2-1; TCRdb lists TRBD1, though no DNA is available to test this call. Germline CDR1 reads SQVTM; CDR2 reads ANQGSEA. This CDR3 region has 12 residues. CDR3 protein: CSVEEGGAEQFF.

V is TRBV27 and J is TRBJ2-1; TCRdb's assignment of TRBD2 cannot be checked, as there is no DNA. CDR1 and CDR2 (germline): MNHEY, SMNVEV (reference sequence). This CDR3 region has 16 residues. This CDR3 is CASSLWASGRAAEQFF.

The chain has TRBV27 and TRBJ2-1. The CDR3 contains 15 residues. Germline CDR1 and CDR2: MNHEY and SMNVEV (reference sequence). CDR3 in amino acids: CASSLYGDLYNEQFF.

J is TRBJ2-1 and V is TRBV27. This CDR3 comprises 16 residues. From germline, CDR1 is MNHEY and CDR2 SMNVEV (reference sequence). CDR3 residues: CASSFQNIVSNNEQFF.

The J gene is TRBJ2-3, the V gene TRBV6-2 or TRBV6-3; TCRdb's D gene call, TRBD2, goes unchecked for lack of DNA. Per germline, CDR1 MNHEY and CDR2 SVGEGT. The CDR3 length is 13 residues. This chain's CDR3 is CASTLAGADTQYF.

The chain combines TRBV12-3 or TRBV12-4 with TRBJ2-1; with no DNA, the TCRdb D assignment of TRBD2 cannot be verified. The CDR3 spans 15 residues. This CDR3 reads CASSLWGGPSDEQFF.

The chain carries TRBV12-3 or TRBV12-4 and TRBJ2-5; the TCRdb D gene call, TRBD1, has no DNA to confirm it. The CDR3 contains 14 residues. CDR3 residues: CASSTTGQEETQYF.

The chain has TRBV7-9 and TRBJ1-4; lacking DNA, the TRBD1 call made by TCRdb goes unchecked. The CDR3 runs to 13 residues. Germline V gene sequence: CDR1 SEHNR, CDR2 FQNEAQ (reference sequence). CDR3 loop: CASRPGEKEKLFF.